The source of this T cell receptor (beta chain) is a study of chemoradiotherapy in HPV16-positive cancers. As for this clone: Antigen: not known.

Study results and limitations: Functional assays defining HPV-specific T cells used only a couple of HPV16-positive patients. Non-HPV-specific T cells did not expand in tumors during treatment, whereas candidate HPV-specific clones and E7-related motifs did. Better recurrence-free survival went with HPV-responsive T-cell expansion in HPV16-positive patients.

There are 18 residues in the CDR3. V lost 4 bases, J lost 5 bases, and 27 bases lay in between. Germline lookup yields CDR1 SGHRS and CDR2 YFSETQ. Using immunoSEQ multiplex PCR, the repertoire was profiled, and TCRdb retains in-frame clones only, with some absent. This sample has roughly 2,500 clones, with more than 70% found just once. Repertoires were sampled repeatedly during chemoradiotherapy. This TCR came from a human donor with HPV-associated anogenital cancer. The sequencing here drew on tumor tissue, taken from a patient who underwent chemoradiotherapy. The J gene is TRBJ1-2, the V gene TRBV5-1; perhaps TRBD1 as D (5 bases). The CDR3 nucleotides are TGCGCCAGCAGCACCGACGCTTCTCTTCCCTGGGGGGGATATGGCTACACCTTC. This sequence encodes CASSTDASLPWGGYGYTF.